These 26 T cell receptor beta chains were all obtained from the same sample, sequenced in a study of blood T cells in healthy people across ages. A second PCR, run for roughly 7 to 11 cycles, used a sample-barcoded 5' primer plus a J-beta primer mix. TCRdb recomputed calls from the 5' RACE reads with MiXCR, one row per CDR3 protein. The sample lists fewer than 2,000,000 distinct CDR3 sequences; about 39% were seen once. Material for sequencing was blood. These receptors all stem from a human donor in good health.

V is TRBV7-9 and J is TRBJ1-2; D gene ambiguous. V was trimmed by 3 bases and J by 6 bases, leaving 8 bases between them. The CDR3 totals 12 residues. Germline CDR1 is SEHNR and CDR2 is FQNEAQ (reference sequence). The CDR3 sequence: CASSFGKDGYTF. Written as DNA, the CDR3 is TGTGCCAGCAGCTTTGGTAAGGATGGCTACACCTTC.

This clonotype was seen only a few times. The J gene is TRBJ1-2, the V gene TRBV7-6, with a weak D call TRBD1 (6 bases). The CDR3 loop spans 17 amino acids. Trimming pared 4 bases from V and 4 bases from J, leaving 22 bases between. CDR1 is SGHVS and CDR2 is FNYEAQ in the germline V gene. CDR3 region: CASSSHKGRGGPYGYTF. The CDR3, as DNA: TGTGCCAGCAGCTCCCATAAGGGAAGGGGGGGCCCCTATGGCTACACCTTC. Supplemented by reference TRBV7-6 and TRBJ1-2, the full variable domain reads GAGVSQSPRYKVTKRGQDVALRCDPISGHVSLYWYRQALGQGPEFLTYFNYEAQQDKSGLPNDRFSAERPEGSISTLTIQRTEQRDSAMYRCASSSHKGRGGPYGYTFGSGTRLTVV.

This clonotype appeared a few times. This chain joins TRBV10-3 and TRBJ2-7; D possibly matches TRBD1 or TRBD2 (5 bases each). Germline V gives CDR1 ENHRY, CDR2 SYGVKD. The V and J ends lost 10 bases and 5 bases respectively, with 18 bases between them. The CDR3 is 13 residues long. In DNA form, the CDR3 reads TGTGCCACAACTGGGACGGCTCCCCACGAGCAGTACTTC. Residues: CATTGTAPHEQYF.

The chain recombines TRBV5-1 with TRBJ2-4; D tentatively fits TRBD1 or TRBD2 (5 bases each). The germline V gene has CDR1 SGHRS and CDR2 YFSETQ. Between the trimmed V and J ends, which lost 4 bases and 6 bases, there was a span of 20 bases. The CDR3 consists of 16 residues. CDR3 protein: CASSAGAGTLTNIQYF. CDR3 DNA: TGCGCCAGCAGCGCCGGGGCCGGGACGCTGACAAACATTCAGTACTTC. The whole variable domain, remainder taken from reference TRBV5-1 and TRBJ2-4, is KAGVTQTPRYLIKTRGQQVTLSCSPISGHRSVSWYQQTPGQGLQFLFEYFSETQRNKGNFPGRFSGRQFSNSRSEMNVSTLELGDSALYLCASSAGAGTLTNIQYFGAGTRLSVL.

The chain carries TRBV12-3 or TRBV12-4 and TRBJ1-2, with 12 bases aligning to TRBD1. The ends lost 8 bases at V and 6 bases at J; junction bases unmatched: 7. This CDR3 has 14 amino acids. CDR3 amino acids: CASGSGTGGDGYTF. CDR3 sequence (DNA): TGTGCCAGCGGATCCGGGACAGGGGGCGATGGCTACACCTTC.

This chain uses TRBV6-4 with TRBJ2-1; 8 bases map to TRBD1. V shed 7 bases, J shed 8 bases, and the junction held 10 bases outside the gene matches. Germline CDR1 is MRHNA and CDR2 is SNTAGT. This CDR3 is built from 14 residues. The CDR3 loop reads CASKEQGDSDEQFF. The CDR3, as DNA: TGTGCCAGCAAAGAACAGGGGGATAGCGATGAGCAGTTCTTC.

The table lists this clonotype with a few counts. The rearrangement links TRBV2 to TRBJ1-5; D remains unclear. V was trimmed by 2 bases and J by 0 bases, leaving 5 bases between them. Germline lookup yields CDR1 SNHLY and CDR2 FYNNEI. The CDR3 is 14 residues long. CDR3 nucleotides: TGTGCCAGCAGTGAAAGGCTTAGCAATCAGCCCCAGCATTTT. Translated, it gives CASSERLSNQPQHF.

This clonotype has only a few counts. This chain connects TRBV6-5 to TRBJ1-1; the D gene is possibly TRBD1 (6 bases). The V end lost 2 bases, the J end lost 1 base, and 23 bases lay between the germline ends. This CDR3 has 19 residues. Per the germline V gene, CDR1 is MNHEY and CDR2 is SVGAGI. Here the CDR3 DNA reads TGTGCCAGCAGTTACACTTACCTTGGACAGCCCAACGCGAACACTGAAGCTTTCTTT. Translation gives CASSYTYLGQPNANTEAFF.

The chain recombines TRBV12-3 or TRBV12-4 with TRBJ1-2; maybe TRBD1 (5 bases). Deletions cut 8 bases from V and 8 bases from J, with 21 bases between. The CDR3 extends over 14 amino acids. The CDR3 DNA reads TGTGCCAGCGGTAGGGCGGGGACGGCCTGGGGCTACACCTTC. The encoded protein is CASGRAGTAWGYTF.

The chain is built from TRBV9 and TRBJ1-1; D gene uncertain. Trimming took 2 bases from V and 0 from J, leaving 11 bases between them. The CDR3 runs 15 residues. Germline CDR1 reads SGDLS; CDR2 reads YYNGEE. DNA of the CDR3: TGTGCCAGCAGCGTCGAGGGTGAATTGAACACTGAAGCTTTCTTT. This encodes CASSVEGELNTEAFF.

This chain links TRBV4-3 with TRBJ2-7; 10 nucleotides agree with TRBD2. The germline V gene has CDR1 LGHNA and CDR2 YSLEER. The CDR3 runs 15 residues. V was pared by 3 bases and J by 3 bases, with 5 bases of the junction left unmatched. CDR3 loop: CASSHLGTSDYEQYF. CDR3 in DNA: TGCGCCAGCAGCCACCTCGGGACTAGCGACTACGAGCAGTACTTC.

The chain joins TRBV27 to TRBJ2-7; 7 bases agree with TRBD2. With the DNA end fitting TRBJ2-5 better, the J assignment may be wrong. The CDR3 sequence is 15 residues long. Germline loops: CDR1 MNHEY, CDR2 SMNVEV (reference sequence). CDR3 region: CASSPGRGDGETQYF. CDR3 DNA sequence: TGTGCCAGCAGTCCCGGTCGGGGGGACGGGGAGACCCAGTACTTC.

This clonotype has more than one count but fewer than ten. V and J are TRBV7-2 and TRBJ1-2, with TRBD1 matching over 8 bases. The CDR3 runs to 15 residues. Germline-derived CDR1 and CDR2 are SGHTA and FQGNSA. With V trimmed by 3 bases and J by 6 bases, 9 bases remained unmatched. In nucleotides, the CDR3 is TGTGCCAGCAGCTTTGCCGGGACAGGCGTTCATGGCTACACCTTC. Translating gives CASSFAGTGVHGYTF. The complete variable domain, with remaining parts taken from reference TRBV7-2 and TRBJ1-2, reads GAGVSQSPSNKVTEKGKDVELRCDPISGHTALYWYRQSLGQGLEFLIYFQGNSAPDKSGLPSDRFSAERTGGSVSTLTIQRTQQEDSAVYLCASSFAGTGVHGYTFGSGTRLTVV.

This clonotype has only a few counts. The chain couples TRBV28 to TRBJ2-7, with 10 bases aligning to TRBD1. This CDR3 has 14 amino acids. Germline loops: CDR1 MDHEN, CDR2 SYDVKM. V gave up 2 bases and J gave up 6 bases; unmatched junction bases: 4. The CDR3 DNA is TGTGCCAGCAGTTTAGGGACAGGGGTTAGCGAGCAGTACTTC. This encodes CASSLGTGVSEQYF.

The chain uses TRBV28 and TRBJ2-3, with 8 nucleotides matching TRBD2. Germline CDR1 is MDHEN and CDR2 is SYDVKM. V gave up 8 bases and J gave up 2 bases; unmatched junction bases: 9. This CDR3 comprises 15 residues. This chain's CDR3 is CASGEAGELTDTQYF. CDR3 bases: TGTGCCAGCGGGGAAGCGGGGGAGCTCACAGATACGCAGTATTTT. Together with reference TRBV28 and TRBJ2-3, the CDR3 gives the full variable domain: DVKVTQSSRYLVKRTGEKVFLECVQDMDHENMFWYRQDPGLGLRLIYFSYDVKMKEKGDIPEGYSVSREKKERFSLILESASTNQTSMYLCASGEAGELTDTQYFGPGTRLTVL.

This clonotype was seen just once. CDR3 coding DNA: TGTGCCAGCAGTTGGGACAGGGGGAAGGATACGCAGTATTTT. Protein product: CASSWDRGKDTQYF. The gene calls are TRBV6-1 and TRBJ2-3; 11 positions agree with TRBD1. The length of the CDR3 is 14 residues. The germline V gene has CDR1 MNHNS and CDR2 SASEGT. J gave up 6 bases and V 5 bases, and 4 bases lay outside the gene matches.

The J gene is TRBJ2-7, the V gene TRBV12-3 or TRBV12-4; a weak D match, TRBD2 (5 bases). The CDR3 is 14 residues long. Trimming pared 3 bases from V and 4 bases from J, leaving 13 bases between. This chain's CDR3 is CASSFFGERYEQYF. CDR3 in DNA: TGTGCCAGCAGTTTTTTCGGGGAAAGGTACGAGCAGTACTTC.

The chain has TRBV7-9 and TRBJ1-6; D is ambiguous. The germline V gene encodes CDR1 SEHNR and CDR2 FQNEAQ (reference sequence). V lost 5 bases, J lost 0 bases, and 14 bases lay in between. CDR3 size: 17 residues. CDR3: CASSVPLTSSYNSPLHF. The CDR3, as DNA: TGTGCCAGCAGCGTCCCTCTGACGAGCTCCTATAATTCACCCCTCCACTTT.

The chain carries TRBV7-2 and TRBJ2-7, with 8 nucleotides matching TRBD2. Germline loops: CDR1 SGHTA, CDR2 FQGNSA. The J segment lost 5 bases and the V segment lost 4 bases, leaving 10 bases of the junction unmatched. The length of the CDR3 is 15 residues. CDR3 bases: TGTGCCAGCAGCTGGGCGAGCGGGGGCCCCAACGAGCAGTACTTC. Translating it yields CASSWASGGPNEQYF.

The CDR3: CSARDSSGGPRTQYF. For the CDR3, the DNA is TGCAGTGCTAGAGATTCTAGCGGGGGCCCTAGGACGCAGTATTTT. V and J are TRBV20-1 and TRBJ2-3, with 10 bases matching TRBD2. Trimming took 0 bases from V and 9 from J; bases not matched to a gene: 9. Per germline, CDR1 DFQATT and CDR2 SNEGSKA (reference sequence). The CDR3 spans 15 residues.

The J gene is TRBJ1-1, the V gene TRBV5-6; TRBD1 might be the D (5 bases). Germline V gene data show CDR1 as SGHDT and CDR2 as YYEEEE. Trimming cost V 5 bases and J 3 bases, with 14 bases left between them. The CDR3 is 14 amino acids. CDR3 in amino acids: CASSGGLVYTEAFF. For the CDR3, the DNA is TGTGCCAGCAGTGGGGGACTGGTATACACTGAAGCTTTCTTT.

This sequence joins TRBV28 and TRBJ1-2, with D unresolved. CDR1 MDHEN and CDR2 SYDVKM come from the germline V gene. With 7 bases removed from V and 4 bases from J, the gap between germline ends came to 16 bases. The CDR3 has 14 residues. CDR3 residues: CASNDRGLIYGYTF. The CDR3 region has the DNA TGTGCCAGCAATGACCGCGGTCTAATCTATGGCTACACCTTC.

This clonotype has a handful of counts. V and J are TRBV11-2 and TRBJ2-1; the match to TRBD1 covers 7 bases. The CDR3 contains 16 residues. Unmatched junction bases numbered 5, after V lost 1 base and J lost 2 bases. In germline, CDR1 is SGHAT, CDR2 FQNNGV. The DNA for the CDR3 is TGTGCCAGCAGCTTAGGCTGGACAGGTCCCTACAATGAGCAGTTCTTC. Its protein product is CASSLGWTGPYNEQFF.

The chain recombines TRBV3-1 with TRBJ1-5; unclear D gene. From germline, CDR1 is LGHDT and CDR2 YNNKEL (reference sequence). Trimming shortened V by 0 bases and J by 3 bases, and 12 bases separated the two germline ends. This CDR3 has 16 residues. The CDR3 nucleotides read TGTGCCAGCAGCCAAGACTCCGACGCAAACAATCAGCCCCAGCATTTT. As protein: CASSQDSDANNQPQHF.

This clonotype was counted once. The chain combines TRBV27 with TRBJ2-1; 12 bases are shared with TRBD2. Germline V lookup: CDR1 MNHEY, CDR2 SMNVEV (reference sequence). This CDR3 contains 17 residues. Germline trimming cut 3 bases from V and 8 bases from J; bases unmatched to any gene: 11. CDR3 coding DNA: TGTGCCAGCAGTTTGACCCCAGCTAGCGGGGGGGCAGATGAGCAGTTCTTC. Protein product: CASSLTPASGGADEQFF.

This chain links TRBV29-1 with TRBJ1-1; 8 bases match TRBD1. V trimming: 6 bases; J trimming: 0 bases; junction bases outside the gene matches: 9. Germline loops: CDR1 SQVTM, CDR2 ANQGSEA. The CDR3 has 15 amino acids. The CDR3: CSVVGTGQMNTEAFF. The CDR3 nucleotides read TGCAGCGTCGTTGGGACAGGTCAAATGAACACTGAAGCTTTCTTT.